Shown below are 24 T cell receptor beta chains from a single sample sequenced in a study of T cell clonality in common variable immunodeficiency. TCRdb keeps only in-frame clones here, not all; method: immunoSEQ multiplex PCR. The sample is made up of about 35,000 clones, none counted only once. Material for sequencing was peripheral blood mononuclear cells. The origin of the receptors is a person aged 18-69 years in good health.

This clone was seen many times. The observed sequence ends 3 residues before the CDR3 terminus, with the missing tail filled in from the germline J gene. The chain recombines TRBV7-2 with TRBJ2-3, with 12 positions matching TRBD2. This CDR3 contains 15 residues. CDR1 SGHTA and CDR2 FQGNSA come from the germline V gene. V lost 5 bases to trimming and J lost 4 bases; unmatched junction nucleotides: 4. CDR3 in amino acids: CASSPSGRAPDTQYF. The covered CDR3 bases are TGTGCCAGCAGCCCTAGCGGGAGGGCCCCAGATACG.

This clone was seen repeatedly, ten times or more. Read sequence stops 3 residues before the CDR3 end, and the germline J gene provides the missing end. V gene TRBV2 combines with J gene TRBJ2-1, with 9 nucleotides matching TRBD1. CDR1 is SNHLY, CDR2 FYNNEI, per germline. The CDR3 contains 17 residues. Trimming cost V 5 bases and J 7 bases; bases outside gene matches: 15. This chain's CDR3 is CASSSVFRTGGLNEQFF. The sequenced CDR3 bases are TGTGCCAGCAGTTCGGTGTTCCGAACAGGGGGCTTGAATGAG.

This clone occurred many times. The missing CDR3 end, 3 residues past where the read stops, is filled in from the germline J gene. The chain uses TRBV20-1 and TRBJ2-1, with D perhaps TRBD2 (6 bases). This CDR3 has 16 amino acids. Germline CDR1 reads DFQATT; CDR2 reads SNEGSKA (reference sequence). V was pared by 0 bases and J by 0 bases, with 12 bases between. The part of the CDR3 DNA that was read is TGCAGTGCTAGAGATAGGACGACTAGCTCCTACAATGAG. Residues: CSARDRTTSSYNE. The full-length CDR3 reads as CSARDRTTSSYNEQFF.

This clone was seen at least ten times. The CDR3 end falls 3 residues outside the read, so it is completed with the germline J gene. V gene TRBV20-1 combines with J gene TRBJ2-5, with 9 nucleotides matching TRBD2. CDR1 and CDR2 from the germline V gene are DFQATT and SNEGSKA (reference sequence). The trim removed 5 bases at V and 2 bases at J, leaving 15 bases unmatched. The CDR3 is made up of 17 amino acids. CDR3 loop: CSARPGLAGFIQETQYF. Incomplete CDR3 DNA: TGCAGTGCTCGACCGGGGCTAGCGGGATTTATTCAAGAGACC.

This clone was picked up a small number of times. The sequenced fragment ends 3 residues before the CDR3 boundary, so the rest is inferred from the germline J gene. The chain couples TRBV7-3 to TRBJ2-3; TRBD1 matches 9 bases. The germline V gene encodes CDR1 SGHTA and CDR2 FQGTGA. V was pared by 5 bases and J by 4 bases, with 1 base of the junction left unmatched. The length of the CDR3 is 13 residues. CDR3 DNA, as far as it was read: TGTGCCAGCAGCGGGACAGGGTCAGATACG. As protein: CASSGTGSDT. The CDR3 as a whole reads CASSGTGSDTQYF.

This clone was found many times. The CDR3 goes on 3 residues after the read ends, and that part is filled in from the germline J gene. V usage is TRBV11-2 and J usage is TRBJ2-2, with 13 bases that match TRBD2. The CDR3 is 14 residues long. Germline V gives CDR1 SGHAT, CDR2 FQNNGV. The CDR3 bases that were read are TGTGCCAGCACCCCGCGGACTAGCGGGAGTACG. This codes for CASTPRTSGST. In full, the CDR3 is CASTPRTSGSTLFF.

This clone appeared a few times. The read gets to within 3 residues of the CDR3 end, and the germline J gene fills in the rest. This chain joins TRBV7-9 and TRBJ1-5; 10 nucleotides agree with TRBD1. J gave up 7 bases and V 1 base, and 4 bases lay outside the gene matches. The length of the CDR3 is 15 residues. The germline gives CDR1 SEHNR, CDR2 FQNEAQ (reference sequence). The CDR3 loop reads CASSLGGTGVQPQHF. The DNA read from the CDR3 is TGTGCCAGCAGCTTAGGAGGGACAGGGGTCCAGCCC.

This clone was detected a few times. Read sequence stops 3 residues before the CDR3 end, and the germline J gene provides the missing end. The gene calls are TRBV7-2 and TRBJ2-2, with D perhaps TRBD2 (5 bases). This CDR3 has 14 amino acids. The germline gives CDR1 SGHTA, CDR2 FQGNSA. The sequenced CDR3 bases are TGTGCCAGCAGCCCCTCCGGCGTCGGGGAAAAG. Amino acids: CASSPSGVGEK. The whole CDR3 sequence reads CASSPSGVGEKLFF. The full variable domain, with the rest looked up from reference TRBV7-2 and TRBJ2-2, is GAGVSQSPSNKVTEKGKDVELRCDPISGHTALYWYRQSLGQGLEFLIYFQGNSAPDKSGLPSDRFSAERTGGSVSTLTIQRTQQEDSAVYLCASSPSGVGEKLFFGEGSRLTVL.

This clone has ten or more counts. The observed sequence ends 3 residues before the CDR3 terminus, with the missing tail filled in from the germline J gene. V gene TRBV20-1 combines with J gene TRBJ1-2; D is perhaps TRBD1 (5 bases). Germline V gives CDR1 DFQATT, CDR2 SNEGSKA (reference sequence). CDR3 length equals 12 residues. The germline V and J ends were trimmed by 5 bases and 3 bases, with 10 bases remaining between them. The CDR3 here is CSARDSYYGYTF. The covered CDR3 bases are TGCAGTGCTCGGGACTCCTACTATGGC.

This clone was detected many times. The read gets to within 3 residues of the CDR3 end, and the germline J gene fills in the rest. The chain joins TRBV7-9 to TRBJ2-7; tentatively, D is TRBD1 (6 bases). CDR1 SEHNR and CDR2 FQNEAQ come from the germline V gene (reference sequence). This CDR3 comprises 14 residues. Trimming shortened V by 2 bases and J by 4 bases, and 12 bases separated the two germline ends. The CDR3 bases that were read are TGTGCCAGCAGCTTAACTCGAGGGGGATACGAG. Encoded protein: CASSLTRGGYE. The entire CDR3 is CASSLTRGGYEQYF.

This clone has a count of ten or more. CDR3 residues: CASSSGTLNEKLFF. The sequenced part of the CDR3 DNA is TGTGCCAGCAGTTCCGGGACACTGAATGAAAAA. This chain links TRBV12-3 or TRBV12-4 with TRBJ1-4; D may be TRBD1 (6 bases). The read terminates 3 residues ahead of where the CDR3 ends, so the germline J gene completes it. Trimming took off 4 bases at V and 5 bases at J, with 11 bases between the two ends. CDR3 size: 14 residues.

About this clone itself: The read terminates 3 residues before the CDR3 end, so the remaining end is supplied by the germline J gene. V and J are TRBV19 and TRBJ1-2, with no clear D. Germline-derived CDR1 and CDR2 are LNHDA and SQIVND (reference sequence). There are 15 residues in the CDR3. Incomplete CDR3 DNA: TGTGCCAGTAGTTATAGCGGGAGGTCGATGCACGAC. This translates into CASSYSGRSMHD. The entire CDR3 is CASSYSGRSMHDYTF.

Many counts were recorded for this clone. The CDR3 DNA, read in part, is TGTGCCAGCAGCGGACAGGGAGGGACCGGGGAG. Its protein is CASSGQGGTGE. The CDR3, in full, reads CASSGQGGTGELFF. This chain joins TRBV2 and TRBJ2-2, with D tentatively TRBD1 (8 bases). From the germline J gene comes the end of the CDR3, since the read stops 3 residues before it. V lost 6 bases to trimming and J lost 5 bases, with 13 bases between them. Germline V CDR1 and CDR2: SNHLY, FYNNEI. The CDR3 runs to 14 residues.

This clone was seen ten or more times. The read halts 3 residues ahead of the CDR3 end, with the missing end drawn from the germline J gene. This sequence joins TRBV11-3 and TRBJ1-1; D is uncertain. Germline values: CDR1 SGHNT, CDR2 YENEEA. The CDR3 covers 12 residues. The V end was cut by 5 bases, the J end by 1 base, with 5 bases between. CDR3 residues: CASSPKNTEAFF. The covered CDR3 bases are TGTGCCAGCAGCCCAAAGAACACTGAA.

In its sample, this clone was seen many times. The DNA ends 3 residues before the CDR3 does, and the rest of the CDR3 is filled in from the germline J gene. This chain connects TRBV2 to TRBJ2-2, with 7 bases aligning to TRBD2. The CDR3 extends over 13 amino acids. CDR1 is SNHLY and CDR2 is FYNNEI in the germline V gene. Germline trimming cut 11 bases from V and 3 bases from J; bases unmatched to any gene: 6. CDR3 bases read: TGTGCCGGGGGACGGGGGGACACCGGGGAG. Its translation: CAGGRGDTGE. In full, the CDR3 reads CAGGRGDTGELFF.

This clone was seen at least ten times. The CDR3 end is not reached by the read, which stops 3 residues before it; the germline J gene fills it in. The V call is TRBV7-3, the J call TRBJ2-1, with 9 bases aligning to TRBD2. Germline trimming cut 2 bases from V and 9 bases from J; bases unmatched to any gene: 8. Germline assignment: CDR1 SGHTA and CDR2 FQGTGA. This CDR3 comprises 15 residues. The covered CDR3 bases are TGTGCCAGCAGCTTATTGAGCGGGAGGACGAGTGAG. Translation gives CASSLLSGRTSE. The whole CDR3 reads CASSLLSGRTSEQFF.

This clone came up many times. The read halts 3 residues ahead of the CDR3 end, with the missing end drawn from the germline J gene. This chain uses TRBV7-8 with TRBJ2-1; 7 nucleotides match TRBD2. Germline V gene sequence: CDR1 SGHVS, CDR2 FQNEAQ. This CDR3 is built from 14 residues. V was clipped by 10 bases and J by 7 bases; unmatched bases: 13. Partial CDR3 DNA: TGTGCCAACGGGCCAGCGGGGCCACCTAATGAG. It codes for CANGPAGPPNE. The full CDR3 protein is CANGPAGPPNEQFF.

This clone appeared many times. The CDR3 end is not reached by the read, which stops 3 residues before it; the germline J gene fills it in. This chain connects TRBV2 to TRBJ2-1, with 9 nucleotides matching TRBD1. V shed 4 bases and J 7 bases; nucleotides not matched to a gene: 14. CDR1 and CDR2 from the germline V gene are SNHLY and FYNNEI. This CDR3 has 17 amino acids. The CDR3 reads CASSGASTGGALNEQFF. CDR3 bases read: TGTGCCAGCAGTGGGGCCTCAACAGGGGGCGCCTTAAATGAG.

The table lists this clone with many counts. The observed sequence ends 3 residues before the CDR3 terminus, with the missing tail filled in from the germline J gene. This chain uses TRBV11-3 with TRBJ1-2; 7 bases map to TRBD1. CDR1 SGHNT and CDR2 YENEEA come from the germline V gene. The CDR3 has 13 amino acids. The ends lost 3 bases at V and 2 bases at J; junction bases unmatched: 0. The CDR3 DNA, read in part, is TGTGCCAGCAGCTTGGACAGGAACTATGGC. Its protein product is CASSLDRNYG. The entire CDR3 protein is CASSLDRNYGYTF.

Ten or more counts support this clone. The DNA read from the CDR3 is TGTGCCAGCAGTGTTTCTACGGCGGGGGTCGAG. Protein product: CASSVSTAGVE. The complete CDR3 reads CASSVSTAGVEQYF. The chain recombines TRBV2 with TRBJ2-7; 7 nucleotides match TRBD2. From the germline J gene comes the end of the CDR3, since the read stops 3 residues before it. The germline gives CDR1 SNHLY, CDR2 FYNNEI. Trimming removed 4 bases from V and 6 bases from J; junction bases left unmatched: 9. There are 14 residues in the CDR3.

This clone was seen ten or more times. The observed sequence ends 3 residues before the CDR3 terminus, with the missing tail filled in from the germline J gene. The rearrangement links TRBV19 to TRBJ1-1; 7 positions match TRBD1. J was trimmed by 5 bases and V by 5 bases; bases with no gene match: 5. From germline, CDR1 is LNHDA and CDR2 SQIVND (reference sequence). This CDR3 spans 13 amino acids. This CDR3 is CASSAIRGTEAFF. The CDR3 bases that were read are TGTGCCAGTAGTGCCATCAGGGGGACTGAA. Full variable domain (remainder filled in from reference TRBV19 and TRBJ1-1): DGGITQSPKYLFRKEGQNVTLSCEQNLNHDAMYWYRQDPGQGLRLIYYSQIVNDFQKGDIAEGYSVSREKKESFPLTVTSAQKNPTAFYLCASSAIRGTEAFFGQGTRLTVV.

This clone was counted only a few times. Other DNA sequences within the sample encode an identical CDR3. The CDR3 bases that were read are TGCGCCAGCAGTGATCGTTCGGGGGGTGGTAGCGGGAGGACGGATACG. Translation gives CASSDRSGGGSGRTDT. The whole CDR3 sequence is CASSDRSGGGSGRTDTQYF. This chain links TRBV10-2 with TRBJ2-3, with 10 bases fitting TRBD2. The sequence runs out 3 residues before the end of the CDR3; the remainder is reconstructed from the germline J gene. This CDR3 contains 19 residues. Germline trimming cut 3 bases from V and 6 bases from J; bases unmatched to any gene: 18. Germline V CDR1 and CDR2: WSHSY, SAAADI.

This clone was observed many times. The read finishes 3 residues shy of the CDR3 end, and the germline J gene is used to complete it. This chain links TRBV30 with TRBJ2-2; TRBD2 is a possible D gene (6 bases). The germline V gene encodes CDR1 GTSNPN and CDR2 SVGIG (reference sequence). The CDR3 totals 15 residues. V lost 4 bases to trimming and J lost 2 bases, with 14 bases between them. The CDR3 DNA, read in part, is TGTGCCTGGACCTCGATCGGGGGAAACACCGGGGAG. As protein: CAWTSIGGNTGE. The whole CDR3 region reads CAWTSIGGNTGELFF.

Of note for this clone: Read coverage stops 3 residues before the CDR3 terminus; the germline J gene supplies the remainder. The chain joins TRBV7-6 to TRBJ2-3, with TRBD1 matching 11 bases. The CDR3 has 15 amino acids. Germline lookup yields CDR1 SGHVS and CDR2 FNYEAQ. CDR3 sequence: CASSSGTGGVRTQYF. Incomplete CDR3 DNA: TGTGCCAGCAGCTCCGGGACAGGGGGTGTACGGACG.